This T cell receptor (beta chain) was identified in a study of beta chain features in type 1 diabetes. Study as a whole: No patient-donor differences in age, gender, total cells or subset yield.

This clone was counted a few times. Its antigen is undetermined. The germline V gene has CDR1 MDHEN and CDR2 SYDVKM. The V gene lost 5 bases and the J gene lost 6 bases, with 16 bases spanning the gap. The CDR3 extends over 14 amino acids. The entirety of the isolated RNA underwent reverse transcription, so expressed TCRB transcripts were sequenced. An average of around 3.9 million reads was obtained for naive, central memory and regulatory T cell samples. Generated by immunoSEQ multiplex PCR, the TCRdb table keeps only in-frame clones and is missing some. This table holds a few hundred thousand clones, 13% to 15% found once. Overall study results and limits: More deletions and fewer insertions at VDJ junctions were found in patients with type 1 diabetes. Researchers report that Type 1 diabetes patients had moderately but significantly shorter TCRB CDR3s across all four CD4+ subsets. Among patients, naive, central memory and Treg TCRB repertoires appeared more similar than among healthy donors.

Sequencing was carried out using naive CD4+ T cells from blood. The clonotype originates from a man younger than 45 with type 1 diabetes. The V and J genes are TRBV28 and TRBJ1-2; D is unresolved. DNA of the CDR3: TGTGCCAGCAGTCCGGGGAGCCTTAGGCATGGCTACACCTTC. Translation gives CASSPGSLRHGYTF.